The 14 T cell receptor beta chains below all came from one sample that was sequenced in a study of shared clonotypes between healthy human individuals. Here immunoSEQ multiplex PCR was the method, and the copy in TCRdb shows in-frame clones only, minus some. In the table there are 400,000 to 600,000 clones, around 79% of which are singletons. Specimen: PBMCs. The receptors stem from a woman between 40 and 55 years old in good health. Some clones in this sample may be carry-over from other donors' samples.

The rearrangement links TRBV6-5 to TRBJ2-5, with TRBD1 as a possible D gene (6 bases). The DNA end lines up better with TRBJ2-7; the J call may be wrong. Germline loops: CDR1 MNHEY, CDR2 SVGAGI. CDR3 length: 14 residues. In nucleotides, the CDR3 is TGTGCCAGCAGCAGGGGACCGACAGTCTACGAGCAGTACTTC. Translating it yields CASSRGPTVYEQYF.

In its sample, this clone was seen a few times. The genes are TRBV13 and TRBJ1-5; no reliable D call. The CDR3 length is 14 residues. Germline V gene data show CDR1 as PRHDT and CDR2 as FYEKMQ (reference sequence). Trimming took off 3 bases at V and 7 bases at J, with 13 bases between the two ends. CDR3 region: CASSFGSRHQPQHF. Written as DNA, the CDR3 is TGTGCCAGCAGCTTCGGCAGTAGGCACCAGCCCCAGCATTTT.

The chain combines TRBV4-3 with TRBJ2-1; 12 nucleotides line up with TRBD1. The V gene's germline CDR1 is LGHNA and CDR2 YSLEER. Unmatched junction bases numbered 24, after V lost 3 bases and J lost 6 bases. CDR3 length: 22 residues. CDR3 sequence (DNA): TGCGCCAGCAGCCAGGATCATTTCCCGGGACAGGGGGCGCGAGGACCCGCCAATGAGCAGTTCTTC. It codes for CASSQDHFPGQGARGPANEQFF.

The chain is built from TRBV5-1 and TRBJ1-2; D gene unclear. The CDR3 runs 13 residues. The germline V gene encodes CDR1 SGHRS and CDR2 YFSETQ. With 0 bases removed from V and 2 bases from J, the gap between germline ends came to 5 bases. The DNA for the CDR3 is TGCGCCAGCAGCTTGGAGGCCAACTATGGCTACACCTTC. Translating it yields CASSLEANYGYTF.

DNA for the CDR3: TGTGCCAGCGGTCCAGAGACAACCGGGGAGCTGTTTTTT. This encodes CASGPETTGELFF. The chain couples TRBV28 to TRBJ2-2; D is unresolved. The V gene's germline CDR1 is MDHEN and CDR2 SYDVKM. The CDR3 covers 13 residues. V was pared by 8 bases and J by 5 bases, with 12 bases between.

V is TRBV5-1 and J is TRBJ1-1; D is undetermined. This CDR3 is 15 amino acids long. The germline V gene encodes CDR1 SGHRS and CDR2 YFSETQ. Trimming took 4 bases from V and 1 from J, leaving 14 bases between them. The CDR3 nucleotides are TGCGCCAGCAGCCCAATCACCGGGGAGAACACTGAAGCTTTCTTT. Translated, it gives CASSPITGENTEAFF.

J is TRBJ2-1 and V is TRBV11-2; 12 bases agree with TRBD2. Per germline, CDR1 SGHAT and CDR2 FQNNGV. J lost 8 bases, V lost 5 bases, and 10 bases had no gene match. This CDR3 has 16 amino acids. The CDR3: CASSTTSGGLWDEQFF. DNA of the CDR3: TGTGCCAGCAGCACGACTAGCGGGGGCCTCTGGGATGAGCAGTTCTTC. Together with reference TRBV11-2 and TRBJ2-1, the CDR3 gives the full variable domain: EAGVAQSPRYKIIEKRQSVAFWCNPISGHATLYWYQQILGQGPKLLIQFQNNGVVDDSQLPKDRFSAERLKGVDSTLKIQPAKLEDSAVYLCASSTTSGGLWDEQFFGPGTRLTVL.

DNA for the CDR3: TGTGCCAGCAGTAATGCGGGCACTGCTAACTATGGCTACACCTTC. Translating gives CASSNAGTANYGYTF. The V call is TRBV27, the J call TRBJ1-2; D gene unclear. CDR3 length: 15 amino acids. V was cut by 5 bases and J by 0 bases, with 13 bases left in between. The germline V gene encodes CDR1 MNHEY and CDR2 SMNVEV (reference sequence).

The V call is TRBV5-1, the J call TRBJ1-1; D is unresolved. Germline CDR1 SGHRS, CDR2 YFSETQ. Trimming pared 4 bases from V and 1 base from J, leaving 8 bases between. The CDR3 length is 13 residues. For the CDR3, the DNA is TGCGCCAGCAGCCAAGACGGGAACACTGAAGCTTTCTTT. The encoded protein is CASSQDGNTEAFF.

J is TRBJ2-5 and V is TRBV7-9; maybe TRBD1 (5 bases). The CDR3 consists of 13 residues. V shed 4 bases and J shed 4 bases, with 10 bases lying between them. Germline CDR1 reads SEHNR; CDR2 reads FQNEAQ (reference sequence). The CDR3 spells CASSWGRGETQYF. The CDR3 nucleotides are TGTGCCAGCAGCTGGGGCCGAGGAGAGACCCAGTACTTC.

The rearrangement uses TRBV14 and TRBJ2-6, with 8 bases aligning to TRBD2. The germline V gene has CDR1 SGHDN and CDR2 FVKESK. CDR3 length: 20 amino acids. V was clipped by 0 bases and J by 0 bases; unmatched bases: 10. The CDR3 loop reads CASSQDFRTSTLSGANVLTF. The CDR3 DNA sequence: TGTGCCAGCAGCCAAGATTTTAGGACTAGCACTCTCTCTGGGGCCAACGTCCTGACTTTC.

The CDR3 coding sequence is TGTGCCAGCATGGGGGTGCACCAAGCGGGAGGGGCCGCCGGGGAGCTGTTTTTT. This encodes CASMGVHQAGGAAGELFF. The V and J genes are TRBV27 and TRBJ2-2; 10 bases are shared with TRBD2. Germline-derived CDR1 and CDR2 are MNHEY and SMNVEV (reference sequence). The CDR3 contains 18 residues. Losses at the gene ends were 7 bases for V and 6 bases for J; bases not matched to a gene: 17.

The chain has TRBV2 and TRBJ2-1, with D tentatively TRBD2 (6 bases). Trimming took off 7 bases at V and 4 bases at J, with 20 bases between the two ends. The CDR3 length is 16 residues. Per the germline V gene, CDR1 is SNHLY and CDR2 is FYNNEI. The CDR3 sequence is CASIGIQDAGYNEQFF. Here the CDR3 DNA reads TGTGCCAGCATCGGGATCCAAGACGCGGGATACAATGAGCAGTTCTTC.

V and J are TRBV30 and TRBJ1-1; D may be TRBD1 (5 bases). Trimming removed 3 bases at V and 0 bases at J, with 11 bases between. The germline V gene encodes CDR1 GTSNPN and CDR2 SVGIG (reference sequence). The CDR3 is made up of 14 amino acids. The CDR3 reads CAWSRQSMNTEAFF. CDR3 bases: TGTGCCTGGAGCAGACAGAGCATGAACACTGAAGCTTTCTTT.